Reported below is one TCR beta chain. Its antigen is undetermined. 60 Vbeta and 13 Jbeta primers were used in PCR. Sequenced by immunoSEQ multiplex PCR; TCRdb stores in-frame clones only, minus some. This table holds 180,000 or so clones, approximately 65% found once. This sample was included in a study of cytomegalovirus exposure and HLA in healthy donors. Study background: Unique TCR beta sequences numbering some 120 million came from about 179 million T cells in an earlier analysis. Notes on the study in general: One cluster of highly shared sequence variants probably arose as a sequencing artifact. Several of the most significant clusters appeared, in a later analysis, to be linked to common viral pathogens. An analysis was carried out later, and it reportedly showed fewer N-insertions in an Asian-associated ancestry cluster than the approximately 660-donor mean.

Losses at the gene ends were 3 bases for V and 5 bases for J; bases not matched to a gene: 10. The CDR3 is made up of 17 amino acids. The germline gives CDR1 SGHRS, CDR2 YFSETQ. The V gene is TRBV5-1, the J gene TRBJ2-1, with 11 nucleotides matching TRBD2. The sample consisted of PBMCs. The TCR comes from a man aged 35-49 years in good health and CMV-seronegative. DNA for the CDR3: TGCGCCAGCAGCTCGGACGTCGGGACTAGCGGAAACAATGAGCAGTTCTTC. Protein product: CASSSDVGTSGNNEQFF.